This TCR beta chain was identified in a study of beta chain features in type 1 diabetes. This clone was found a few times. Its antigen remains unknown. The study, taken as a whole, reports: Among all four CD4+ subsets, Type 1 diabetes patients had TCRB CDR3s that were moderately but significantly shorter.

Every bit of the isolated RNA underwent reverse transcription, so sequencing read expressed TCRB transcripts. Sequencing was performed with immunoSEQ multiplex PCR; in TCRdb, only in-frame clones are kept and a portion is missing. The data hold over 40,000 clones, with roughly 70% observed a single time. Germline CDR1 SGHDT, CDR2 YYEEEE. Trimming cost V 6 bases and J 6 bases, with 15 bases left between them. The CDR3 spans 14 residues. The sample was Tregs from blood. This sequence joins TRBV5-6 and TRBJ1-4; D ambiguous. The receptor's source is a woman between 18 and 30 years old with type 1 diabetes. The CDR3 sequence is CASMRGGSDEKLFF. The CDR3 region has the DNA TGTGCCAGCATGAGAGGAGGTTCGGATGAAAAACTGTTTTTT.